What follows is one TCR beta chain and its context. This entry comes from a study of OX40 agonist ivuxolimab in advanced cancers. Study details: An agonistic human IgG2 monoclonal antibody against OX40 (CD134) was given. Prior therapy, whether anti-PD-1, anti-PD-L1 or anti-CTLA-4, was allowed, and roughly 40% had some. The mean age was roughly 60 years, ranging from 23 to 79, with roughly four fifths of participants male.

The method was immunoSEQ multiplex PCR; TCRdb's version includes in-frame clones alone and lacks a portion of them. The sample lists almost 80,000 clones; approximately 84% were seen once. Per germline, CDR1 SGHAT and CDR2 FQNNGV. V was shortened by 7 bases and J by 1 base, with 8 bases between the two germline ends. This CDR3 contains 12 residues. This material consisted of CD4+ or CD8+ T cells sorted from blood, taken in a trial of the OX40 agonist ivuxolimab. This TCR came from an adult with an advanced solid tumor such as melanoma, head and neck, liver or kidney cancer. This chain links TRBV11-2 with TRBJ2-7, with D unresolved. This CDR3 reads CASMSASYEQYF. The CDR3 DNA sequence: TGTGCCAGCATGAGCGCATCCTACGAGCAGTACTTC.